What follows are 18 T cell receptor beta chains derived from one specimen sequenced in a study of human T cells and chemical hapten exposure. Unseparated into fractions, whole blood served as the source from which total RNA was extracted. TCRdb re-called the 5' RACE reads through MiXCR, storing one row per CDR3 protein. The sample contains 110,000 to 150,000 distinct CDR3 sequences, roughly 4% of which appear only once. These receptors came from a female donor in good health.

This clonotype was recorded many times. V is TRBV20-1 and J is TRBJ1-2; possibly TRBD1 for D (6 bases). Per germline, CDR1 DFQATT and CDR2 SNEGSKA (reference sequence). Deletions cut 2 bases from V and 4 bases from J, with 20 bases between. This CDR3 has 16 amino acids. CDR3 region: CSARPRNGGEAYGYTF. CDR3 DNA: TGCAGTGCTAGACCGAGGAATGGGGGCGAGGCCTATGGCTACACCTTC.

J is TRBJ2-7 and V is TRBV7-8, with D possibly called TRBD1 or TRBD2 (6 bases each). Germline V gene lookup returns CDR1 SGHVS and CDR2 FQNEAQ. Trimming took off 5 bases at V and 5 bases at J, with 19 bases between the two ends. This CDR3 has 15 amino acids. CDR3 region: CASSRARGRGNEQYF. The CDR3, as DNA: TGTGCCAGCAGCCGCGCACGGGGGCGGGGAAACGAGCAGTACTTC.

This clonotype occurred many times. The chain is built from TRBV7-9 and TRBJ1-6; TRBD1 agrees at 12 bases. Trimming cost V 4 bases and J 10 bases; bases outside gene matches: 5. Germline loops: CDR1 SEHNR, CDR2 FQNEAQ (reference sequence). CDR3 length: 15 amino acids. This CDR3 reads CASSSGTGGSSPLHF. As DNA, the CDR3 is TGTGCCAGCAGCTCTGGGACAGGGGGCAGCTCACCCCTCCACTTT.

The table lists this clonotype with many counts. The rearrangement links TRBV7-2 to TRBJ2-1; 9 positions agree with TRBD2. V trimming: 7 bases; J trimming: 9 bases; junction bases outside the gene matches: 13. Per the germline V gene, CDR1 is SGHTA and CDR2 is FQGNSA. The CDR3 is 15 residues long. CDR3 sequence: CASTPGGSGGPEQFF. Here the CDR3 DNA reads TGTGCCAGCACCCCCGGGGGTAGCGGGGGTCCTGAGCAGTTCTTC. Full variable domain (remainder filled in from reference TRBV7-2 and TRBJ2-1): GAGVSQSPSNKVTEKGKDVELRCDPISGHTALYWYRQSLGQGLEFLIYFQGNSAPDKSGLPSDRFSAERTGGSVSTLTIQRTQQEDSAVYLCASTPGGSGGPEQFFGPGTRLTVL.

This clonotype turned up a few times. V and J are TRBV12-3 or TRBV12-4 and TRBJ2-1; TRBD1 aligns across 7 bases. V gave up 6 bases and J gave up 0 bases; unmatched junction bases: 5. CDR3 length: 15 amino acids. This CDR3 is CASSPDRVSYNEQFF. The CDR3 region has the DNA TGTGCCAGCAGCCCCGACAGGGTCTCCTACAATGAGCAGTTCTTC.

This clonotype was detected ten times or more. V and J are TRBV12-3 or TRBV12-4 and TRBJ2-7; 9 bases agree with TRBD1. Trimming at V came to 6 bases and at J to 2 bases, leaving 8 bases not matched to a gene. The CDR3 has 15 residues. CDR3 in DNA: TGTGCCAGCAGCGCCCCCGGGACAGGGACCTACGAGCAGTACTTC. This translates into CASSAPGTGTYEQYF.

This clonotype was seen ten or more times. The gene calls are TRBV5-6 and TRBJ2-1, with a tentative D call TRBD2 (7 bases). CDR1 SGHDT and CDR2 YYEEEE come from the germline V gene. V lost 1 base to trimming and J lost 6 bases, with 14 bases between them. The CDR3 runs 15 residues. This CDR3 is CASSLRGGGPNEQFF. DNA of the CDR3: TGTGCCAGCAGCTTGAGAGGCGGGGGCCCCAATGAGCAGTTCTTC.

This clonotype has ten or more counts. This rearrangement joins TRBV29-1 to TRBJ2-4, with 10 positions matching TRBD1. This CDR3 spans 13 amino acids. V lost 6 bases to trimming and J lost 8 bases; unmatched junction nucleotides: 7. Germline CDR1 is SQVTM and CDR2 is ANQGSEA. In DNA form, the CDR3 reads TGCAGCGTCGCGACAGGGGGCGCGGACATTCAGTACTTC. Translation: CSVATGGADIQYF.

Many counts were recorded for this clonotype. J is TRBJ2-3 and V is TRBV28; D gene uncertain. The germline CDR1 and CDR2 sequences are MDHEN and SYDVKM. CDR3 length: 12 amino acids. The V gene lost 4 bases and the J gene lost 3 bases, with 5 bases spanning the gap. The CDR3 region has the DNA TGTGCCAGCAGTTCTACAACAGATACGCAGTATTTT. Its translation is CASSSTTDTQYF.

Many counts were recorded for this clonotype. The CDR3 DNA reads as TGCGCCAGCAGCTTCGCCAGGGCTAACACTGAAGCTTTCTTT. Encoded protein: CASSFARANTEAFF. The chain recombines TRBV5-1 with TRBJ1-1, with D perhaps matching TRBD1 (5 bases). CDR3 size: 14 residues. Germline-derived CDR1 and CDR2 are SGHRS and YFSETQ. Trimming removed 2 bases from V and 2 bases from J, with 10 bases in between.

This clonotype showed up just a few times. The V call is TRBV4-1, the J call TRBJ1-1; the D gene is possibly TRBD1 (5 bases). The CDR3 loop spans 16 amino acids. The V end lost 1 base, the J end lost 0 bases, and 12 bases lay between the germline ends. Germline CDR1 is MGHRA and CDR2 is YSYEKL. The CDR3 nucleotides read TGCGCCAGCAGCCAAGCCCTGGCACAGGTGAACACTGAAGCTTTCTTT. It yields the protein CASSQALAQVNTEAFF.

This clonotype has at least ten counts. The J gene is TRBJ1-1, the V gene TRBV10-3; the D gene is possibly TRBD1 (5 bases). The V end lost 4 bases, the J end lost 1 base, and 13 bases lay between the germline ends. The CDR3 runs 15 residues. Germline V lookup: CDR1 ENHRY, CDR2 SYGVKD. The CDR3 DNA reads TGTGCCATCAGTGGCCGGGGCCTGGAGAACACTGAAGCTTTCTTT. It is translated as CAISGRGLENTEAFF.

The CDR3 reads CASSAGLPRAGNTIYF. In DNA, the CDR3 is TGTGCCAGCAGCGCGGGACTTCCACGGGCGGGAAACACCATATATTTT. The rearrangement uses TRBV7-2 and TRBJ1-3; D is perhaps TRBD1 (5 bases). The length of the CDR3 is 16 residues. Germline assignment: CDR1 SGHTA and CDR2 FQGNSA. Between the trimmed V and J ends, which lost 5 bases and 4 bases, there was a span of 18 bases.

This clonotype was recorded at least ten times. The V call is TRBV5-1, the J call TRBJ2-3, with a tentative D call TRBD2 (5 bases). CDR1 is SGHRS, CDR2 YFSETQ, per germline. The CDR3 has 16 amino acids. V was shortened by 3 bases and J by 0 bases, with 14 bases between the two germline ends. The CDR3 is CASSWTIARSTDTQYF. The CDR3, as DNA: TGCGCCAGCAGCTGGACGATAGCGAGGAGCACAGATACGCAGTATTTT.

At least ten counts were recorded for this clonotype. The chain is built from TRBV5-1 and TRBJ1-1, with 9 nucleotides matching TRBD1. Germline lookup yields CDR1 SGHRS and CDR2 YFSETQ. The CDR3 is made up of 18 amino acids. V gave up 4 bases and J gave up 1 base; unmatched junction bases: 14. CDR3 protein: CASSAETNRGHENTEAFF. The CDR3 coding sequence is TGCGCCAGCAGCGCGGAAACAAACAGGGGGCACGAGAACACTGAAGCTTTCTTT.

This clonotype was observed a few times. CDR3 bases: TGCGCCAGCAGCTCAGGGGGGGCTTCAGTTTACGAGCAGTACTTC. Protein product: CASSSGGASVYEQYF. The chain is built from TRBV5-1 and TRBJ2-7; D is possibly TRBD1 or TRBD2 (7 bases each). The CDR3 is 15 residues long. Trimming left V 3 bases short and J 4 bases short, with 17 bases between. Germline lookup yields CDR1 SGHRS and CDR2 YFSETQ.

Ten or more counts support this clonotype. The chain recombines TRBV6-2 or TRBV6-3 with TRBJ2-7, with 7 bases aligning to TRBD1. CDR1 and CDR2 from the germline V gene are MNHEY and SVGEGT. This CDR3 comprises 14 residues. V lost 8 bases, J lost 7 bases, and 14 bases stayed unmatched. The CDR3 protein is CASGEGGSSGEQYF. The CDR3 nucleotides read TGTGCCAGCGGCGAAGGGGGCAGTTCGGGGGAGCAGTACTTC.

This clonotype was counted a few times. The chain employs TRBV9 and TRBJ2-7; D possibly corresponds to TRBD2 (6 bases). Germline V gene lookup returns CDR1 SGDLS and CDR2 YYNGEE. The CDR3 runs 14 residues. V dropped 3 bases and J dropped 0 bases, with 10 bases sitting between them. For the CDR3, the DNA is TGTGCCAGCAGCGCTGGGGGGTGCTCCTACGAGCAGTACTTC. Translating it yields CASSAGGCSYEQYF.